This is a list of T cell receptor beta chains from one sample in a study of CD8 T cells in ankylosing spondylitis. One entry per CDR3 protein results from TCRdb running MiXCR on the 5' RACE reads. The sample includes roughly 150,000 distinct CDR3 sequences, around 7.9% seen only once; the top ten take 9.5% to 15%. Sequenced input: blood, either unsorted or a sorted T cell fraction (not recorded which). The receptor set was obtained from a female donor with ankylosing spondylitis or in good health (not recorded which). Both conserved end residues are trimmed from each CDR3. D genes are given only for firm matches.

>TRBV3-1|TRBJ1-2|.
ASSQGQTGYT
>TRBV5-1|TRBJ2-7|.
ASSSFRESYEQY
>TRBV30|TRBJ2-5|TRBD2
ARSASGGEETQY
>TRBV6-5|TRBJ1-1|.
ASSYVRQYGGTEAF
>TRBV5-6|TRBJ1-4|.
ASRLQGTRGEKLF
>TRBV29-1|TRBJ1-5|.
SAGAGGEQPQH
>TRBV29-1|TRBJ1-1|TRBD1
SVPIGGRGAF
>TRBV7-2|TRBJ1-1|.
ASSPRPGREAF
>TRBV20-1|TRBJ2-3|TRBD2
SAKTSGFTDTQY
>TRBV7-9|TRBJ2-7|.
ASSPKARAPHYEQY
>TRBV19|TRBJ2-5|.
ASSIGLPDMETQY
>TRBV20-1|TRBJ2-3|.
SAIYLAVDTQY
>TRBV20-1|TRBJ2-6|TRBD2
CARTSGTMGANVLT
>TRBV9|TRBJ2-7|.
ASSVGGQGSHEQY
>TRBV7-6|TRBJ2-3|TRBD1
ASSRGGSDTQY
>TRBV4-1|TRBJ1-4|.
ASSQDRAGRNEKLF
>TRBV6-2/TRBV6-3|TRBJ2-3|TRBD2
ASSYRSLAVMTPPTDTQY
>TRBV12-3/TRBV12-4|TRBJ2-1|.
ASSSYGAYNEQF
>TRBV19|TRBJ2-1|TRBD2
ASRLGTSGGNEQF
>TRBV25-1|TRBJ1-2|TRBD1
ASSGTGNGYT
>TRBV6-1|TRBJ2-5|TRBD2
ASESGRVETQY
>TRBV10-3|TRBJ2-7|TRBD2
AISGGGIGTYEQY
>TRBV3-1|TRBJ2-7|.
ASSEGPPGHGSYEQY
>TRBV5-1|TRBJ1-2|TRBD1
ASSLEGTGAYGYT
>TRBV18|TRBJ1-5|.
ASSPRGISNQPQH
>TRBV7-3|TRBJ1-2|TRBD1
ASSLDSGQGNGYT
>TRBV5-8|TRBJ1-5|.
ASSPRGLNQPQH
>TRBV20-1|TRBJ2-1|TRBD2
SARAGGPYNEQF
>TRBV20-1|TRBJ2-2|.
SARDLNSTGELF
>TRBV4-1|TRBJ1-4|.
ASSQAGRSNEKLF
>TRBV5-6|TRBJ1-1|.
ASSLVPANTEAF
>TRBV5-5|TRBJ2-5|TRBD1
ASSHTGQGLETQY